The 20 T cell receptor beta chains presented below share a single source sample, sequenced in a study of high-grade serous ovarian cancer treatment subgroups. The tumor samples were collected prior to definitive surgery or chemotherapy. TCRdb's table, derived via immunoSEQ multiplex PCR, lists solely in-frame clones and lacks some. The table shows about 11,000 clones, with less than 90% occurring only once. Sequencing was carried out using tumor tissue. These receptors were taken from a human donor with high-grade serous ovarian cancer.

This clone is a singleton in its sample. The V call is TRBV2, the J call TRBJ1-4, with TRBD1 as a possible D gene (6 bases). The CDR3 loop spans 18 amino acids. CDR1 is SNHLY and CDR2 is FYNNEI in the germline V gene. Deletions cut 5 bases from V and 0 bases from J, with 19 bases between. The CDR3 DNA is TGTGCCAGCAGTTGGACGCTCAGGGGCCTTGCAACTAATGAAAAACTGTTTTTT. Amino acid sequence: CASSWTLRGLATNEKLFF.

J is TRBJ1-2 and V is TRBV30; TRBD1 is a possible D gene (6 bases). The germline CDR1 and CDR2 sequences are GTSNPN and SVGIG (reference sequence). V lost 4 bases and J 4 bases, leaving 10 bases between the germline ends. The CDR3 is made up of 12 amino acids. The CDR3 nucleotides are TGTGCCTGGAACAGGGCCGTCTATGGCTACACCTTC. This translates into CAWNRAVYGYTF.

The chain has TRBV4-1 and TRBJ2-5; D could derive from TRBD1 or TRBD2 (5 bases each). The DNA end is a closer match to TRBJ2-7, so the J assignment may be wrong. CDR1 and CDR2 from the germline V gene are MGHRA and YSYEKL. This CDR3 is 15 amino acids long. CDR3 amino acids: CASSQDWDAKYEQYF. Here the CDR3 DNA reads TGCGCCAGCAGCCAAGATTGGGACGCAAAGTACGAGCAGTACTTC.

This clone was counted once. The rearrangement uses TRBV6-5 and TRBJ2-1, with 13 bases lining up with TRBD2. The germline V gene has CDR1 MNHEY and CDR2 SVGAGI. This CDR3 spans 15 amino acids. V trimming: 6 bases; J trimming: 5 bases; junction bases outside the gene matches: 4. The CDR3 DNA reads as TGTGCCAGCAGGTCGACTAGCGGGAGGAACAATGAGCAGTTCTTC. Protein: CASRSTSGRNNEQFF.

This chain joins TRBV9 and TRBJ2-1, with a tentative D call TRBD1 (6 bases). CDR1 and CDR2 (germline): SGDLS, YYNGEE. The CDR3 totals 17 residues. V lost 3 bases and J 0 bases, leaving 16 bases between the germline ends. CDR3 sequence reads: CASSGPSQGHSYNEQFF. In DNA, the CDR3 is TGTGCCAGCAGCGGGCCCTCACAGGGCCACTCCTACAATGAGCAGTTCTTC.

V is TRBV7-8 and J is TRBJ2-7; 11 positions agree with TRBD2. Germline CDR1 reads SGHVS; CDR2 reads FQNEAQ. After removal of 5 bases from V and 5 bases from J, the junction contained 8 bases not matched to a gene. This CDR3 is built from 15 residues. The CDR3: CASSATSGRTNEQYF. Here the CDR3 DNA reads TGTGCCAGCAGCGCAACTAGCGGGAGAACCAACGAGCAGTACTTC.

The chain uses TRBV9 and TRBJ2-7; tentative D call: TRBD2 (6 bases). The CDR3 is 14 amino acids. Per germline, CDR1 SGDLS and CDR2 YYNGEE. Trimming left V 4 bases short and J 4 bases short, with 15 bases between. CDR3 sequence (DNA): TGTGCCAGCAGCTCGTCGGGAGTGGGATACGAGCAGTACTTC. Its protein is CASSSSGVGYEQYF.

The chain joins TRBV18 to TRBJ2-3; D remains ambiguous. The V and J ends lost 4 bases and 0 bases respectively, with 14 bases between them. This CDR3 is 16 amino acids long. Germline V gene data show CDR1 as KGHSH and CDR2 as LQKENI. CDR3 nucleotide sequence: TGTGCCAGCTCACAAAACCCTGGGCTTAGCACAGATACGCAGTATTTT. It specifies CASSQNPGLSTDTQYF.

This clone was seen more than once but under ten times. The rearrangement joins TRBV12-5 to TRBJ1-1; D call uncertain. The CDR3 is 13 residues long. Germline V gives CDR1 LGHNT, CDR2 FRNRAP. Trimming left V 6 bases short and J 2 bases short, with 10 bases between. The CDR3: CASGWAGNTEAFF. The CDR3 coding sequence is TGTGCTAGTGGATGGGCGGGAAACACTGAAGCTTTCTTT.

The rearrangement joins TRBV28 to TRBJ2-7; D assignment may be TRBD1 or TRBD2 (5 bases each). There are 15 residues in the CDR3. The germline V gene encodes CDR1 MDHEN and CDR2 SYDVKM. Trimming left V 7 bases short and J 3 bases short, with 19 bases between. The CDR3 is CASTRDLGTDYEQYF. The CDR3 coding sequence is TGTGCCAGCACTCGTGATTTAGGGACGGACTACGAGCAGTACTTC.

V is TRBV5-4 and J is TRBJ1-2; no clear D gene. V was pared by 2 bases and J by 5 bases, with 4 bases between. CDR1 is SGHNT and CDR2 is YYREEE in the germline V gene (reference sequence). This CDR3 contains 11 residues. CDR3 loop: CASSFGYGYTF. The CDR3 DNA reads as TGTGCCAGCAGCTTCGGTTATGGCTACACCTTC. The full variable domain, rest sourced from reference TRBV5-4 and TRBJ1-2, is ETGVTQSPTHLIKTRGQQVTLRCSSQSGHNTVSWYQQALGQGPQFIFQYYREEENGRGNFPPRFSGLQFPNYSSELNVNALELDDSALYLCASSFGYGYTFGSGTRLTVV.

The chain uses TRBV28 and TRBJ2-1, with TRBD2 matching 9 bases. CDR1 is MDHEN and CDR2 is SYDVKM in the germline V gene. The CDR3 is 15 amino acids. Trimming took 6 bases from V and 3 from J; bases not matched to a gene: 6. The CDR3 region is CASRLSGSSYNEQFF. The CDR3 DNA follows: TGTGCCAGCAGACTTAGCGGGAGTAGCTACAATGAGCAGTTCTTC.

This sequence joins TRBV5-1 and TRBJ2-2; 7 bases are a match to TRBD2. Germline CDR1 reads SGHRS; CDR2 reads YFSETQ. The CDR3 is 19 residues long. J gave up 3 bases and V 0 bases, and 14 bases lay outside the gene matches. The CDR3 region has the DNA TGCGCCAGCAGCTTGGATTCAGCGGGAAGTTATAAGCACACCGGGGAGCTGTTTTTT. It is translated as CASSLDSAGSYKHTGELFF.

This clone appeared once. This rearrangement joins TRBV5-1 to TRBJ1-3; D ambiguous. Trimming shortened V by 4 bases and J by 3 bases, and 14 bases separated the two germline ends. The V gene's germline CDR1 is SGHRS and CDR2 YFSETQ. The length of the CDR3 is 15 residues. CDR3 region: CASSPTTDLGNTIYF. The CDR3 DNA reads TGCGCCAGCAGCCCCACCACAGACCTTGGAAACACCATATATTTT.

The chain is built from TRBV6-5 and TRBJ2-7; possible D gene TRBD1, 5 bases. The CDR3 has 14 residues. V was cut by 4 bases and J by 9 bases, with 19 bases left in between. Germline loops: CDR1 MNHEY, CDR2 SVGAGI. The CDR3, as DNA: TGTGCCAGCAGTTCCATCACAGGAGTTCGAGGGCAGTACTTC. This encodes CASSSITGVRGQYF.

V and J are TRBV28 and TRBJ1-5; D unresolved. The CDR3 has 15 amino acids. V lost 3 bases, J lost 2 bases, and 11 bases lay in between. Germline V lookup: CDR1 MDHEN, CDR2 SYDVKM. The CDR3 coding sequence is TGTGCCAGCAGTTTCCTCGAGTTGGGCAATCAGCCCCAGCATTTT. It encodes CASSFLELGNQPQHF.

This clone was observed a few times. The chain recombines TRBV5-1 with TRBJ1-1; no firm D call. The germline V gene encodes CDR1 SGHRS and CDR2 YFSETQ. CDR3 length: 16 residues. V lost 2 bases and J 6 bases, leaving 20 bases between the germline ends. CDR3 in DNA: TGCGCCAGCAGCTTTACCGTCGATACAGCCTCCCCTGAAGCTTTCTTT. This codes for CASSFTVDTASPEAFF.

V usage is TRBV5-8 and J usage is TRBJ1-2; D gene ambiguous. The V end lost 5 bases, the J end lost 1 base, and 12 bases lay between the germline ends. Germline CDR1 reads SGHTS; CDR2 reads YDEGEE. There are 14 residues in the CDR3. The CDR3 DNA is TGTGCCAGCAGACCGCGACTGATTAACTATGGCTACACCTTC. Its translation is CASRPRLINYGYTF.

This chain links TRBV10-2 with TRBJ2-1, with 7 bases aligning to TRBD2. Germline assignment: CDR1 WSHSY and CDR2 SAAADI. Trimming removed 5 bases from V and 0 bases from J; junction bases left unmatched: 13. CDR3 length: 18 amino acids. CDR3 loop: CASSIPGGGVSSYNEQFF. CDR3 nucleotides: TGCGCCAGCAGTATACCGGGAGGTGGGGTGAGCTCCTACAATGAGCAGTTCTTC.

The chain couples TRBV4-1 to TRBJ2-7, with TRBD2 matching over 13 bases. Trimming took 6 bases from V and 5 from J; bases not matched to a gene: 1. Germline lookup yields CDR1 MGHRA and CDR2 YSYEKL. CDR3 length: 13 residues. Written as DNA, the CDR3 is TGCGCCAGCAGTGGGACTAGCGGGAACGAGCAGTACTTC. Its protein is CASSGTSGNEQYF.